This TCR beta chain was documented in a study of shared clonotypes between healthy human individuals. Terminally differentiated effector memory CD45RA+ cells were left out of the naive CD8 fraction, which was CD45RO-negative and positively selected for CCR7. Sequenced by immunoSEQ multiplex PCR; TCRdb stores in-frame clones only, minus some. Among some 2.1 million clones, just over 90% were seen once, and the ten largest hold more than 1.5%. About this clone itself: The antigen is unknown.

Findings of the study overall: The authors expected sequencing depth to affect clonotype sharing among donors.

Trimming took off 0 bases at V and 0 bases at J, with 11 bases between the two ends. The V gene's germline CDR1 is MDHEN and CDR2 SYDVKM. The CDR3 sequence is 16 residues long. The chain uses TRBV28 and TRBJ1-1; D might be TRBD1 (6 bases). This sequence was found in a man younger than 35 in good health. Some clones in this sample may be carry-over from other donors' samples. The material sequenced was naive CD8+ T cells from PBMCs. CDR3 in amino acids: CASSLWTGLMNTEAFF. The CDR3, as DNA: TGTGCCAGCAGTTTATGGACAGGCCTCATGAACACTGAAGCTTTCTTT.